The table lists the clone carrying this T cell receptor (beta chain) with a few counts. This sample is drawn from a study of blood T cell repertoires in COVID-19. Study context: T cells, B-cell-depleted T cells, or PBMCs supplied cDNA or gDNA.

Assay used: immunoSEQ multiplex PCR; TCRdb lists only in-frame clones, some missing. The sample lists roughly 200,000 clones; 65% to 85% were seen once. In the 2 weeks before study entry, exposed participants met a COVID-19 case, which was PCR-confirmed or clinician-diagnosed. The germline CDR1 and CDR2 sequences are SGHRS and YFSETQ. Trimming took 0 bases from V and 6 from J; bases not matched to a gene: 5. This CDR3 is built from 16 residues. This receptor was taken from a woman aged 25-40 years who had been exposed to COVID-19. Sequenced material: PBMCs or T cells enriched from blood (not recorded which). The V call is TRBV5-1, the J call TRBJ1-4; 10 nucleotides align to TRBD1. This CDR3 reads CASSLAGGQGYEKLFF. The DNA for the CDR3 is TGCGCCAGCAGCTTGGCCGGGGGACAGGGGTATGAAAAACTGTTTTTT.